This T cell receptor (beta chain) comes out of a study of OX40 agonist ivuxolimab in advanced cancers. Findings of the study overall: The antigen specificity of the peripheral T cells (those that were expanded) was not determined. It was also the case that some nonresponders had low normalized T-cell clonal expansion. Among the least clonally expanded were partial responders at 0.1-3.0 mg/kg.

Clones were read by immunoSEQ multiplex PCR, and TCRdb kept only the in-frame ones, dropping some. The sample lists tens of thousands of clones, almost 95% seen once, with 13% in the top ten. This CDR3 has 16 residues. V trimming: 3 bases; J trimming: 4 bases; junction bases outside the gene matches: 8. The V gene's germline CDR1 is SGDLS and CDR2 YYNGEE. Of note for this clone: Its antigen is unknown.

The V call is TRBV9, the J call TRBJ2-3; the match to TRBD2 covers 10 bases. The TCR comes from an adult with an advanced solid tumor such as melanoma, head and neck, liver or kidney cancer. The starting material was CD4+ or CD8+ T cells sorted from blood, obtained in a trial of the OX40 agonist ivuxolimab. The CDR3 DNA reads as TGTGCCAGCAGCGGGCATCTAGCGGGAGTCCCAGATACGCAGTATTTT. This codes for CASSGHLAGVPDTQYF.